This entry is about one T cell receptor beta chain. The antigen is not known. These data belong to a study of cytomegalovirus exposure and HLA in healthy donors. Study outcomes and limitations: A few CMV-associated chains were confirmed in vitro to be specific for CMV antigens.

The V gene's germline CDR1 is SEHNR and CDR2 FQNEAQ (reference sequence). This CDR3 comprises 13 residues. V lost 2 bases, J lost 9 bases, and 0 bases stayed unmatched. Researchers ran the PCR with 60 Vbeta and 13 Jbeta primers. Only in-frame clones appear in the TCRdb table, and some are missing; sequencing was by immunoSEQ multiplex PCR. The data contain over 150,000 clones, roughly 80% of them singletons. This clonotype was obtained from a man aged 25 to 45 in good health and CMV-seropositive. This sequence joins TRBV7-9 and TRBJ1-6; 8 bases match TRBD1. The specimen sequenced was PBMCs. The CDR3 DNA reads TGTGCCAGCAGCTTACAGGGGGCTTCACCCCTCCACTTT. It translates to CASSLQGASPLHF.